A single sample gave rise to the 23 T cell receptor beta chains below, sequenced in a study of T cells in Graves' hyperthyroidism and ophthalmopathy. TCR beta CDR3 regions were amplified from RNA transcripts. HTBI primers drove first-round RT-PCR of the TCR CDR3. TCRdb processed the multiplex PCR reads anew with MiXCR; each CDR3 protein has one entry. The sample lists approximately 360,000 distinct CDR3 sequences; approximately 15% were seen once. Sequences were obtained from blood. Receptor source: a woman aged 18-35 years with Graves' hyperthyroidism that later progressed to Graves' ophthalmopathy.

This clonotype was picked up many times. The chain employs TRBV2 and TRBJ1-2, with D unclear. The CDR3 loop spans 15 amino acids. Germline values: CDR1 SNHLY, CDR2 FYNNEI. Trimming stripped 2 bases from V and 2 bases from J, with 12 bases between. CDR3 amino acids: CASSESILSNYGYTF. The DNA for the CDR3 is TGTGCCAGCAGTGAATCCATCTTAAGCAACTATGGCTACACCTTC.

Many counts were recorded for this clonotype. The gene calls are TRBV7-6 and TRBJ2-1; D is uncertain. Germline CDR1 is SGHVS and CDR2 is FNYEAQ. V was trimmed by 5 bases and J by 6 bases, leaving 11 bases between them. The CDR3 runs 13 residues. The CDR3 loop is CASSIQVLNEQFF. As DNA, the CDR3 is TGTGCCAGCAGCATCCAAGTGCTCAATGAGCAGTTCTTC.

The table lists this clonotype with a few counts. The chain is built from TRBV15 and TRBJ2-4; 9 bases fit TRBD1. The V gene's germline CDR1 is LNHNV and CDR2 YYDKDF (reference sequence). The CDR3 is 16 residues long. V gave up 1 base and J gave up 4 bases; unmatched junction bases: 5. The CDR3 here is CATSRGGTGFKNIQYF. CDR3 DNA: TGTGCCACCAGCAGAGGTGGGACAGGGTTTAAAAACATTCAGTACTTC.

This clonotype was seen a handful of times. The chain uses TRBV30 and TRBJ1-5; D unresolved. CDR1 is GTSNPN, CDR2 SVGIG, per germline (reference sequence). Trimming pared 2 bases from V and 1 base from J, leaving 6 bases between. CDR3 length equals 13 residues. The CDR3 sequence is CAWSIGSNQPQHF. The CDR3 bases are TGTGCCTGGAGTATAGGAAGCAATCAGCCCCAGCATTTT.

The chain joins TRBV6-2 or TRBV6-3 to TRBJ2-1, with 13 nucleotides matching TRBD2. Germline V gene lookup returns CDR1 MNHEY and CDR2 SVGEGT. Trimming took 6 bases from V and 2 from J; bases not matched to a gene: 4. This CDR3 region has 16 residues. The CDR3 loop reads CASSELAGGPYNEQFF. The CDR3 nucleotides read TGTGCCAGCAGCGAACTAGCGGGAGGGCCCTACAATGAGCAGTTCTTC.

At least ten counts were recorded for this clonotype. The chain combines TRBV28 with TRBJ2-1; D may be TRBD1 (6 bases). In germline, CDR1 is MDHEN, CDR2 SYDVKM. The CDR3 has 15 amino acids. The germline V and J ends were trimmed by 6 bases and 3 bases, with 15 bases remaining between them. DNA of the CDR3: TGTGCCAGCAGCCCGACCGGACAGTACTACAATGAGCAGTTCTTC. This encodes CASSPTGQYYNEQFF.

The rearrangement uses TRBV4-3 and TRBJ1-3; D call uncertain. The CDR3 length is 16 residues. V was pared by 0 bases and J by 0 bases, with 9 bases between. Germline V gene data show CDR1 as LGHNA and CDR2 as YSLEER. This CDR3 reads CASSQDWESSGNTIYF. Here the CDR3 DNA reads TGCGCCAGCAGCCAAGATTGGGAAAGCTCTGGAAACACCATATATTTT.

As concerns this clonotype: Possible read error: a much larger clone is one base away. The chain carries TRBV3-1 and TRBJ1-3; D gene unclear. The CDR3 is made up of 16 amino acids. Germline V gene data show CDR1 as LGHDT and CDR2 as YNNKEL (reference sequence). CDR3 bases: TGTGCCATCAGCCAACGGGTGCTAGGCTCTGGAAACACCATATATTTT. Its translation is CAISQRVLGSGNTIYF. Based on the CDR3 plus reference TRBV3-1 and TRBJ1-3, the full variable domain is DTAVSQTPKYLVTQMGNDKSIKCEQNLGHDTMYWYKQDSKKFLKIMFSYNNKELIINETVPNRFSPKSPDKAHLNLHINSLELGDSAVYFCAISQRVLGSGNTIYFGEGSWLTVV.

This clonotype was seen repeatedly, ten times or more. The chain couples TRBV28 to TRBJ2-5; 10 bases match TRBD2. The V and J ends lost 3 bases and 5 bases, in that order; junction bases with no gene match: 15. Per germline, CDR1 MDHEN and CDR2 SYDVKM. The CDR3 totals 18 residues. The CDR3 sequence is CASSFPLLAGELRETQYF. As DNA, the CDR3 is TGTGCCAGCAGTTTCCCCCTCCTAGCGGGAGAACTGAGGGAGACCCAGTACTTC.

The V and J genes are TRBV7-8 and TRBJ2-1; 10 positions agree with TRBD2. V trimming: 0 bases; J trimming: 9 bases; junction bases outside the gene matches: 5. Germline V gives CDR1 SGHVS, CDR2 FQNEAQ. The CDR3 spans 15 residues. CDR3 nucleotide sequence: TGTGCCAGCAGCTTAGCGACTAGCGGGCAGTTTGAGCAGTTCTTC. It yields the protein CASSLATSGQFEQFF.

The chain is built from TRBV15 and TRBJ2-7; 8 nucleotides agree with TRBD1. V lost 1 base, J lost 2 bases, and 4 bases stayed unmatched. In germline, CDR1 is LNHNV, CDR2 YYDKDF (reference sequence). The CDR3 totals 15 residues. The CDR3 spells CATSRAGQGAYEQYF. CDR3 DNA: TGTGCCACCAGCAGAGCCGGACAGGGCGCCTACGAGCAGTACTTC.

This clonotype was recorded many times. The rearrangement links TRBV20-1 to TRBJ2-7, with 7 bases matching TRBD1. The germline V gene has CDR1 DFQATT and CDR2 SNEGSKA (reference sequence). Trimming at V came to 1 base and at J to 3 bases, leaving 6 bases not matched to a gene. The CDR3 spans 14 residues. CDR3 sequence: CSARGQDRFYEQYF. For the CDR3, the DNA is TGCAGTGCTAGAGGTCAGGACAGGTTCTACGAGCAGTACTTC.

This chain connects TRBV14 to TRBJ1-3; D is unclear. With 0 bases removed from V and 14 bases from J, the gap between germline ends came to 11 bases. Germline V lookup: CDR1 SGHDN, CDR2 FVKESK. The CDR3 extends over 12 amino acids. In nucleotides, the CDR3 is TGTGCCAGCAGCCAAGATCACAGTGCGGTATATTTT. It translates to CASSQDHSAVYF.

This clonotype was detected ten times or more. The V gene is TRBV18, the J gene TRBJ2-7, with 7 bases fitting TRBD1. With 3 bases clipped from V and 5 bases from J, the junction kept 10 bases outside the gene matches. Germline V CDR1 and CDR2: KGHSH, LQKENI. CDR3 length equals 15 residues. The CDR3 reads CASSPTQGRSHEQYF. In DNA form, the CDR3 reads TGTGCCAGCTCACCTACACAGGGGCGCAGCCACGAGCAGTACTTC.

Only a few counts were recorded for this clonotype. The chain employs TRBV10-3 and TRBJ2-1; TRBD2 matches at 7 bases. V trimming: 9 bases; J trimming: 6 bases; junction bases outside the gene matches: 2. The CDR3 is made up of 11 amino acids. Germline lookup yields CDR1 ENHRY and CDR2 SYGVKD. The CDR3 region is CAIGEGNEQFF. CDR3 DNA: TGTGCCATAGGGGAGGGCAATGAGCAGTTCTTC.

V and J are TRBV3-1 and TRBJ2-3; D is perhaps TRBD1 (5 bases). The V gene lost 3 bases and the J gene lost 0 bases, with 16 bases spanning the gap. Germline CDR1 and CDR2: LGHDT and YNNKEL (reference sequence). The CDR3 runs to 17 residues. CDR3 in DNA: TGTGCCAGCAGCCAGGGCCTGTGGGGCTCGAGCACAGATACGCAGTATTTT. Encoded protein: CASSQGLWGSSTDTQYF.

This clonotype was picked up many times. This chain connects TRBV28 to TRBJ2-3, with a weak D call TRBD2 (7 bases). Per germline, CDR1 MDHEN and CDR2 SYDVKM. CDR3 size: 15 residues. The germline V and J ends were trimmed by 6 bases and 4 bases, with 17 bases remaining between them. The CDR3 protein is CASSPWGGGADTQYF. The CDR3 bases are TGTGCCAGCAGCCCCTGGGGGGGCGGCGCAGATACGCAGTATTTT.

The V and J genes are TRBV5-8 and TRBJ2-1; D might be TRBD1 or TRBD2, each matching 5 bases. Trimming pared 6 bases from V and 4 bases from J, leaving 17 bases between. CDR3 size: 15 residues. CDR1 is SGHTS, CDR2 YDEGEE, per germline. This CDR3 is CASTLGTERYNEQFF. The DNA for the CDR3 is TGTGCCAGCACCCTTGGGACCGAGAGGTACAATGAGCAGTTCTTC.

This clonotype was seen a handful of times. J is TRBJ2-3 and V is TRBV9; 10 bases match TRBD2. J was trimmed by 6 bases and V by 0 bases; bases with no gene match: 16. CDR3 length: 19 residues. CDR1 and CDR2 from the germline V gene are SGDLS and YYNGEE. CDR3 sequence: CASSVAGQGLAGARDTQYF. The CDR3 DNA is TGTGCCAGCAGCGTAGCAGGTCAGGGGCTAGCGGGAGCTAGGGATACGCAGTATTTT.

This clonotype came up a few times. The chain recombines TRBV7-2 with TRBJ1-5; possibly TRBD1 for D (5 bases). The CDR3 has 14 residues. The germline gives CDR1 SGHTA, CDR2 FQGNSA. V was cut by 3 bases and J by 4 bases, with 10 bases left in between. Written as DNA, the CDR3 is TGTGCCAGCAGCTTGGGGGGGAGGAATCAGCCCCAGCATTTT. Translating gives CASSLGGRNQPQHF.

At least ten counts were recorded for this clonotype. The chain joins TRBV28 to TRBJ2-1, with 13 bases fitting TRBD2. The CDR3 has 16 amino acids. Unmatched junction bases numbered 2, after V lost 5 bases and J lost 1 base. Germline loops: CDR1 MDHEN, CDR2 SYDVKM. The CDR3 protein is CASSLTSGGSYNEQFF. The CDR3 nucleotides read TGTGCCAGCAGTCTGACTAGCGGGGGGTCCTACAATGAGCAGTTCTTC.

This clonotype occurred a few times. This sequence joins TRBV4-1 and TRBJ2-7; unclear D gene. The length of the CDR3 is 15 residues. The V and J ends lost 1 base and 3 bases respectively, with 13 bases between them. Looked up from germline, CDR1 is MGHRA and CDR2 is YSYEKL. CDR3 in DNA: TGCGCCAGCAGCCAAGGAAAGGGCGGCTACTACGAGCAGTACTTC. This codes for CASSQGKGGYYEQYF.

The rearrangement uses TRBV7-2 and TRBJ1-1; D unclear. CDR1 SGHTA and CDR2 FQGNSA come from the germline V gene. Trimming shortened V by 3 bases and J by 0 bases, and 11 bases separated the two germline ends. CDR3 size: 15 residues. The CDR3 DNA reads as TGTGCCAGCAGCTTTAGGTCTGTCATGAACACTGAAGCTTTCTTT. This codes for CASSFRSVMNTEAFF. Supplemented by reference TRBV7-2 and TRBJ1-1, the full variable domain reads GAGVSQSPSNKVTEKGKDVELRCDPISGHTALYWYRQSLGQGLEFLIYFQGNSAPDKSGLPSDRFSAERTGGSVSTLTIQRTQQEDSAVYLCASSFRSVMNTEAFFGQGTRLTVV.